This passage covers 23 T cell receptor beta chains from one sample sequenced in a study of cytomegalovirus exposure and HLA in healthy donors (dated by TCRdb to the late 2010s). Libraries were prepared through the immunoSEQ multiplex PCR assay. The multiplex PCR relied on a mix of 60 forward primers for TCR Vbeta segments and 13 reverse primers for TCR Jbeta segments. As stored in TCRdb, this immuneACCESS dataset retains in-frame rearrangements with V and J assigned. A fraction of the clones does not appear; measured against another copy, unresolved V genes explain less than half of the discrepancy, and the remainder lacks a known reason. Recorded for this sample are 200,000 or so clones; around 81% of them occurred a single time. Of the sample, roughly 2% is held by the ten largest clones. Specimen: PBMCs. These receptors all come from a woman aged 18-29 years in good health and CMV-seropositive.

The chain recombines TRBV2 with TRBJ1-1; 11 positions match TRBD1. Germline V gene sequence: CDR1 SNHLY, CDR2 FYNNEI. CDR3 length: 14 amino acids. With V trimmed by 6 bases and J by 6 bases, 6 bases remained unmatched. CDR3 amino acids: CASRAGTGGSEAFF. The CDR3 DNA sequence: TGTGCCAGCAGGGCCGGGACAGGGGGTTCTGAAGCTTTCTTT.

The CDR3 coding sequence is TGTGCCAGCAGCCAAGCGGGAGAGACCCAGTACTTC. Amino acid sequence: CASSQAGETQYF. J is TRBJ2-5 and V is TRBV14; unclear D gene. The V end was cut by 1 base, the J end by 4 bases, with 4 bases between. The CDR3 consists of 12 residues. The V gene's germline CDR1 is SGHDN and CDR2 FVKESK.

The CDR3 region is CASRDHRGPYEQYF. The CDR3 DNA reads TGTGCCAGCAGAGACCACAGGGGACCCTACGAGCAGTACTTC. V gene TRBV2 combines with J gene TRBJ2-7; 7 bases line up with TRBD1. J gave up 2 bases and V 6 bases, and 7 bases lay outside the gene matches. The germline CDR1 and CDR2 sequences are SNHLY and FYNNEI. The CDR3 runs to 14 residues.

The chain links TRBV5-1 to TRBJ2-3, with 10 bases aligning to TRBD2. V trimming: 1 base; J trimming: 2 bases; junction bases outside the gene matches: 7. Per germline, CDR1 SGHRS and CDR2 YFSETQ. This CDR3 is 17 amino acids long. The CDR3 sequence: CASSLTQRGGSTDTQYF. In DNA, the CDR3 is TGCGCCAGCAGCTTGACGCAGCGGGGGGGATCCACAGATACGCAGTATTTT.

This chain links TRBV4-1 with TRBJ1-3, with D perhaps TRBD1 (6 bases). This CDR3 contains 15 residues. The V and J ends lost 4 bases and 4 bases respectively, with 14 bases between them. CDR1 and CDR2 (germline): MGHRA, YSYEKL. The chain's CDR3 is CASSREQGPGNTIYF. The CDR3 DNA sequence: TGCGCCAGCAGCCGCGAGCAGGGGCCGGGAAACACCATATATTTT.

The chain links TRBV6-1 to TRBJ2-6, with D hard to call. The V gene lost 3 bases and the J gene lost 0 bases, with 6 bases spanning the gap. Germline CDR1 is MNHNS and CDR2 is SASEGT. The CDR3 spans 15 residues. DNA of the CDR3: TGTGCCAGCAGTGACGGAGACTCTGGGGCCAACGTCCTGACTTTC. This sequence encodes CASSDGDSGANVLTF.

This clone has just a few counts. CDR3 bases: TGTGCCTGGAGTGTACTTGGGCAGAACTATGGCTACACCTTC. Translating it yields CAWSVLGQNYGYTF. The chain joins TRBV30 to TRBJ1-2; no reliable D call. Looked up from germline, CDR1 is GTSNPN and CDR2 is SVGIG (reference sequence). V was clipped by 0 bases and J by 2 bases, with 10 bases between them. CDR3 length: 14 amino acids.

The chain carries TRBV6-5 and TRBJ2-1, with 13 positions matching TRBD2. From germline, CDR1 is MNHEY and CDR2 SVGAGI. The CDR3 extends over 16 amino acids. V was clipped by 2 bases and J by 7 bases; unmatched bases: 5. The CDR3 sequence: CASSYPGLAGVNEQFF. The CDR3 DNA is TGTGCCAGCAGTTACCCCGGACTAGCGGGGGTGAATGAGCAGTTCTTC.

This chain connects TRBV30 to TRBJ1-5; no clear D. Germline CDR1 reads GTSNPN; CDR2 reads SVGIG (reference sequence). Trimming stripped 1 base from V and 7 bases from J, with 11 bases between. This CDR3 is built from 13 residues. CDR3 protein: CAWSAQDPQPQHF. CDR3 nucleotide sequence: TGTGCCTGGAGTGCCCAGGATCCCCAGCCCCAGCATTTT.

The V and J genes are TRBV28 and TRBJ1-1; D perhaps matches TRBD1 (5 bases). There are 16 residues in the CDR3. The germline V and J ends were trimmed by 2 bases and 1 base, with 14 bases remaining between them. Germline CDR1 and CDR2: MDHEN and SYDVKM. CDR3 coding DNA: TGTGCCAGCAGTTTACCCCCTCCAACAGGGAACACTGAAGCTTTCTTT. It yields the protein CASSLPPPTGNTEAFF.

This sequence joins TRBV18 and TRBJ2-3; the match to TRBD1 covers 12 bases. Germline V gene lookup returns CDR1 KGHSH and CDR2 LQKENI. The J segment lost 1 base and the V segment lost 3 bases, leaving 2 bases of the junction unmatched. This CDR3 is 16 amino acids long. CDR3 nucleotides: TGTGCCAGCTCACCGGGACAGGGGGCGGGCACAGATACGCAGTATTTT. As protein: CASSPGQGAGTDTQYF.

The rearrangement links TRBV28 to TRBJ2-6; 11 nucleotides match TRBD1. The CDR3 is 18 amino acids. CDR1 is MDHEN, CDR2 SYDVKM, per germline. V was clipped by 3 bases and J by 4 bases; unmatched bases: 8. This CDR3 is CASSFTGTGGPGANVLTF. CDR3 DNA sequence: TGTGCCAGCAGTTTTACCGGGACAGGGGGGCCCGGGGCCAACGTCCTGACTTTC.

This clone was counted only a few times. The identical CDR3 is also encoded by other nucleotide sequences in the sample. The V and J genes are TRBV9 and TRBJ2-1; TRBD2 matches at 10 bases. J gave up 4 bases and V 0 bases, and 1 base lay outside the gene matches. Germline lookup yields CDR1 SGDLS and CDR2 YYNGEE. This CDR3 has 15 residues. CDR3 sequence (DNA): TGTGCCAGCAGCGTAGGGACTAGCGGTTACAATGAGCAGTTCTTC. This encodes CASSVGTSGYNEQFF.

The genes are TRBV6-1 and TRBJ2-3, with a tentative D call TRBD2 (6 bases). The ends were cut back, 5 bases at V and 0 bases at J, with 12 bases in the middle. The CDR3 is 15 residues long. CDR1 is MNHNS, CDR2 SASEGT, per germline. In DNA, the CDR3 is TGTGCCAGCAGTTCGTGGGGGGTAAGCACAGATACGCAGTATTTT. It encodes CASSSWGVSTDTQYF.

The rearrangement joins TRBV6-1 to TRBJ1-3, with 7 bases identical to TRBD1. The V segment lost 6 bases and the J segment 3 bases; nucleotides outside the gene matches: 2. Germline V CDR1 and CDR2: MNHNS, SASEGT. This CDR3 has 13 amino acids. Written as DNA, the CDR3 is TGTGCCAGCAGGTACAGGGGTGGAAACACCATATATTTT. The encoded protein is CASRYRGGNTIYF.

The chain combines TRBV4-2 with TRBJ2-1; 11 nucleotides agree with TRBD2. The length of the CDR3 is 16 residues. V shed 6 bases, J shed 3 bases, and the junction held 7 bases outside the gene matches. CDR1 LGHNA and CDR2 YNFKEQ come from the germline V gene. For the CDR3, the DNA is TGTGCCAGCAGACGTGATAGCGGGGGGGACTACAATGAGCAGTTCTTC. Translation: CASRRDSGGDYNEQFF.

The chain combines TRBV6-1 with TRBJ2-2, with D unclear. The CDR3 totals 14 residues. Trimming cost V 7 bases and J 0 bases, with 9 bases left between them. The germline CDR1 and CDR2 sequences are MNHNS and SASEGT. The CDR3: CASNPPANTGELFF. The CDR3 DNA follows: TGTGCCAGCAATCCGCCAGCGAACACCGGGGAGCTGTTTTTT.

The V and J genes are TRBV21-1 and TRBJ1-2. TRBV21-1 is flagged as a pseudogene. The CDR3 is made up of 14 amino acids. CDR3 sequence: CASSKRRPRDGYTF. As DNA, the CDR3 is TGTGCCAGCAGCAAAAGAAGACCGCGGGATGGCTACACCTTC.

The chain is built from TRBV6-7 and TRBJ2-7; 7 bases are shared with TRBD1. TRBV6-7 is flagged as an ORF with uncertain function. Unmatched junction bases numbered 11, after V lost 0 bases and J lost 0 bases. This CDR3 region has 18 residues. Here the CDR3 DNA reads TGTGCCAGCAGTTACTCGAAGTCGGTGGCAGGGGGCTCCTACGAGCAGTACGTC. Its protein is CASSYSKSVAGGSYEQYV.

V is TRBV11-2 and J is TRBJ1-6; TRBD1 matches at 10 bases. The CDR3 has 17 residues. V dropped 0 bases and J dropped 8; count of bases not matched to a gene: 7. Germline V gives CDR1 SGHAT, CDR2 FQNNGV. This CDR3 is CASSLDRRQGADSPLHF. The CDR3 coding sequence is TGTGCCAGCAGCTTAGATCGTAGACAGGGGGCTGATTCACCCCTCCACTTT.

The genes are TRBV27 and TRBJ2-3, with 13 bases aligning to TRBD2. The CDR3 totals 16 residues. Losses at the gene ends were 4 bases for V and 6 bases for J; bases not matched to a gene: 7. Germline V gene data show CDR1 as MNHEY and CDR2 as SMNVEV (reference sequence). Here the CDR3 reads CASSWGTSGVVDTQYF. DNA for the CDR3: TGTGCCAGCAGTTGGGGGACTAGCGGGGTTGTGGATACGCAGTATTTT.

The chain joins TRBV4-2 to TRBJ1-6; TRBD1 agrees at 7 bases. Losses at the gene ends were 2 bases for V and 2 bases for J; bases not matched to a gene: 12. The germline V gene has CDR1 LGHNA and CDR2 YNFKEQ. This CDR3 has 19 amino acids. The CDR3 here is CASSQYRDRAGTYNSPLHF. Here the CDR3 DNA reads TGTGCCAGCAGCCAATACCGCGACAGGGCGGGAACCTATAATTCACCCCTCCACTTT.

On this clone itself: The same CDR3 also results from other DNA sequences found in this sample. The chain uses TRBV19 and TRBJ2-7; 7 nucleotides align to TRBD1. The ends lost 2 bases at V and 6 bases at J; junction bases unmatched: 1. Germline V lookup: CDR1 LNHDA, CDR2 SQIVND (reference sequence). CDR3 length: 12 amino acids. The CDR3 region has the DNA TGTGCCAGTAGTATATCAGGGGGCGAGCAGTACTTC. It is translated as CASSISGGEQYF.